Following are 24 T cell receptor beta chains from one sample sequenced in a study of chemoradiotherapy in HPV16-positive cancers. TCRdb's copy holds only in-frame clones and misses some; the assay was immunoSEQ multiplex PCR. The sample lists some 5,000 clones, around 79% seen once, with roughly 6% in the top ten. This specimen consisted of tumor tissue, obtained from a patient who underwent chemoradiotherapy. All receptors derive from a human donor with HPV-associated anogenital cancer.

V usage is TRBV20-1 and J usage is TRBJ1-2; D remains ambiguous. The CDR3 sequence is 10 residues long. Germline V gene lookup returns CDR1 DFQATT and CDR2 SNEGSKA (reference sequence). V lost 0 bases and J lost 10, with 6 bases in between. The CDR3 region is CSARDSAYTF. In DNA form, the CDR3 reads TGCAGTGCTAGAGATTCCGCCTACACCTTC.

The chain couples TRBV7-2 to TRBJ1-1, with 7 positions matching TRBD1. After removal of 3 bases from V and 0 bases from J, the junction contained 13 bases not matched to a gene. This CDR3 contains 18 residues. Germline CDR1 and CDR2: SGHTA and FQGNSA. CDR3 region: CASSFRAGGGTVNTEAFF. The CDR3 DNA sequence: TGTGCCAGCAGCTTTCGGGCCGGGGGAGGGACAGTGAACACTGAAGCTTTCTTT.

The chain uses TRBV20-1 and TRBJ2-3, with no clear D. With 7 bases removed from V and 6 bases from J, the gap between germline ends came to 11 bases. The CDR3 extends over 11 amino acids. Germline V gene data show CDR1 as DFQATT and CDR2 as SNEGSKA (reference sequence). The CDR3 reads CSGQVEDTQYF. CDR3 sequence (DNA): TGCAGTGGTCAAGTTGAGGATACGCAGTATTTT.

The chain joins TRBV30 to TRBJ2-1; D gene ambiguous. The CDR3 covers 11 residues. V lost 2 bases and J lost 4, with 3 bases in between. The germline V gene has CDR1 GTSNPN and CDR2 SVGIG (reference sequence). The CDR3 DNA reads TGTGCCTGGAGTCCTTACAATGAGCAGTTCTTC. Protein: CAWSPYNEQFF.

The V call is TRBV25-1, the J call TRBJ1-1, with no clear D. The CDR3 runs 12 residues. Between the trimmed V and J ends, which lost 4 bases and 2 bases, there was a span of 5 bases. Germline CDR1 and CDR2: MGHDK and SYGVNS. DNA of the CDR3: TGTGCCAGCAGTGTAAGTAACACTGAAGCTTTCTTT. Its protein product is CASSVSNTEAFF.

The chain has TRBV10-2 and TRBJ1-2; the match to TRBD1 covers 8 bases. This CDR3 has 14 residues. V lost 5 bases to trimming and J lost 2 bases; unmatched junction nucleotides: 4. Germline assignment: CDR1 WSHSY and CDR2 SAAADI. The DNA for the CDR3 is TGCGCCAGCAGTCGGCAGGGGGCAAACTATGGCTACACCTTC. Translation: CASSRQGANYGYTF.

The rearrangement joins TRBV7-2 to TRBJ2-2; 8 bases match TRBD1. Trimming at V came to 5 bases and at J to 6 bases, leaving 5 bases not matched to a gene. Germline V CDR1 and CDR2: SGHTA, FQGNSA. CDR3 length equals 14 residues. Here the CDR3 DNA reads TGTGCCAGCAGCCCAAGGACAGGGCCCGGGGAGCTGTTTTTT. Amino acids: CASSPRTGPGELFF. The variable domain in full, with the rest retrieved from reference TRBV7-2 and TRBJ2-2, is GAGVSQSPSNKVTEKGKDVELRCDPISGHTALYWYRQSLGQGLEFLIYFQGNSAPDKSGLPSDRFSAERTGGSVSTLTIQRTQQEDSAVYLCASSPRTGPGELFFGEGSRLTVL.

This chain connects TRBV4-1 to TRBJ2-3; no reliable D call. Per the germline V gene, CDR1 is MGHRA and CDR2 is YSYEKL. The CDR3 is 16 residues long. Deletions cut 0 bases from V and 2 bases from J, with 12 bases between. CDR3 bases: TGCGCCAGCAGCCAAGATTATTTTGGGGACACAGATACGCAGTATTTT. Its protein product is CASSQDYFGDTDTQYF.

V usage is TRBV6-1 and J usage is TRBJ1-3; D gene uncertain. The length of the CDR3 is 14 residues. The germline V gene encodes CDR1 MNHNS and CDR2 SASEGT. Deletions cut 3 bases from V and 4 bases from J, with 10 bases between. This chain's CDR3 is CASSEWGSGNTIYF. For the CDR3, the DNA is TGTGCCAGCAGTGAGTGGGGATCCGGAAACACCATATATTTT.

The chain carries TRBV29-1 and TRBJ1-2; D is undetermined. The CDR3 is 13 residues long. From germline, CDR1 is SQVTM and CDR2 ANQGSEA. The germline V and J ends were trimmed by 1 base and 2 bases, with 8 bases remaining between them. CDR3 residues: CSVEVQTNYGYTF. The CDR3 DNA reads TGCAGCGTTGAAGTGCAGACCAACTATGGCTACACCTTC.

The CDR3: CASGGLDTYEQYF. Written as DNA, the CDR3 is TGTGCCAGTGGGGGGCTAGATACCTACGAGCAGTACTTC. The V call is TRBV19, the J call TRBJ2-7; either TRBD1 or TRBD2 may fit D (6 bases each). Between the trimmed V and J ends, which lost 8 bases and 2 bases, there was a span of 13 bases. CDR3 length equals 13 residues. In germline, CDR1 is LNHDA, CDR2 SQIVND (reference sequence).

Only a few counts were recorded for this clone. The chain joins TRBV15 to TRBJ2-7; a weak D match, TRBD2 (5 bases). The CDR3 runs 19 residues. Germline V gene sequence: CDR1 LNHNV, CDR2 YYDKDF (reference sequence). V was cut by 2 bases and J by 5 bases, with 28 bases left in between. The CDR3 DNA reads TGTGCCACCAGCAGATATGGGAACAGAGGCGGTGGTGGGGAGAACGAGCAGTACTTC. Its translation: CATSRYGNRGGGGENEQYF. The entire variable domain, with the rest obtained from reference TRBV15 and TRBJ2-7, is as follows: DAMVIQNPRYQVTQFGKPVTLSCSQTLNHNVMYWYQQKSSQAPKLLFHYYDKDFNNEADTPDNFQSRRPNTSFCFLDIRSPGLGDTAMYLCATSRYGNRGGGGENEQYFGPGTRLTVT.

This chain links TRBV6-1 with TRBJ1-2, with 8 bases fitting TRBD1. With 1 base clipped from V and 4 bases from J, the junction kept 2 bases outside the gene matches. Germline-derived CDR1 and CDR2 are MNHNS and SASEGT. CDR3 length: 14 residues. CDR3 amino acids: CASSEGTGPYGYTF. The CDR3 bases are TGTGCCAGCAGTGAAGGGACAGGGCCCTATGGCTACACCTTC.

The chain combines TRBV7-8 with TRBJ2-3; possible D gene TRBD1, 6 bases. From germline, CDR1 is SGHVS and CDR2 FQNEAQ. The V and J ends lost 5 bases and 3 bases respectively, with 12 bases between them. This CDR3 contains 14 residues. The CDR3 DNA sequence: TGTGCCAGCAGCCCAGACACAGGGACAGATACGCAGTATTTT. It translates to CASSPDTGTDTQYF.

The chain recombines TRBV19 with TRBJ2-2, with unresolved D. Germline CDR1 reads LNHDA; CDR2 reads SQIVND (reference sequence). This CDR3 has 14 amino acids. V lost 1 base and J lost 0, with 3 bases in between. CDR3 amino acids: CASSIGANTGELFF. CDR3 nucleotides: TGTGCCAGTAGTATAGGGGCGAACACCGGGGAGCTGTTTTTT.

The V and J genes are TRBV6-5 and TRBJ2-3, with 10 bases fitting TRBD1. With 4 bases clipped from V and 8 bases from J, the junction kept 12 bases outside the gene matches. Germline CDR1 is MNHEY and CDR2 is SVGAGI. This CDR3 has 16 residues. The chain's CDR3 is CASSFLRDRGPGTQYF. The CDR3 coding sequence is TGTGCCAGCAGTTTTTTACGGGACAGGGGCCCCGGTACGCAGTATTTT.

The chain employs TRBV6-1 and TRBJ1-3, with 8 bases identical to TRBD1. The germline gives CDR1 MNHNS, CDR2 SASEGT. V was clipped by 8 bases and J by 7 bases; unmatched bases: 4. This CDR3 is 12 amino acids long. The CDR3 reads CASGQGFNTIYF. CDR3 in DNA: TGTGCCAGCGGACAGGGCTTCAACACCATATATTTT.

This clone was counted only a few times. The V and J genes are TRBV15 and TRBJ2-3; maybe TRBD2 (6 bases). Germline V gene lookup returns CDR1 LNHNV and CDR2 YYDKDF (reference sequence). V was clipped by 1 base and J by 6 bases, with 17 bases between them. The CDR3 consists of 16 residues. The CDR3 DNA reads as TGTGCCACCAGCAGAGTGGGAGGTGCCACACGGGATACGCAGTATTTT. Translated, it gives CATSRVGGATRDTQYF.

The chain combines TRBV11-2 with TRBJ1-1; TRBD1 aligns across 8 bases. The germline gives CDR1 SGHAT, CDR2 FQNNGV. The CDR3 has 15 residues. V shed 2 bases, J shed 1 base, and the junction held 3 bases outside the gene matches. CDR3 loop: CASSLPGTGNTEAFF. CDR3 nucleotide sequence: TGTGCCAGCAGCTTACCCGGGACAGGGAACACTGAAGCTTTCTTT. The full variable domain, completed using reference TRBV11-2 and TRBJ1-1, is EAGVAQSPRYKIIEKRQSVAFWCNPISGHATLYWYQQILGQGPKLLIQFQNNGVVDDSQLPKDRFSAERLKGVDSTLKIQPAKLEDSAVYLCASSLPGTGNTEAFFGQGTRLTVV.

V usage is TRBV12-5 and J usage is TRBJ2-5; D uncertain. CDR3 length: 14 amino acids. The V gene's germline CDR1 is LGHNT and CDR2 FRNRAP. Trimming removed 5 bases from V and 11 bases from J, with 21 bases in between. The CDR3 sequence is CASGPSGTFGLQYF. In DNA form, the CDR3 reads TGTGCTAGTGGTCCTTCGGGCACCTTCGGATTGCAGTACTTC.

The rearrangement joins TRBV30 to TRBJ1-5; unclear D gene. The ends were cut back, 2 bases at V and 0 bases at J, with 5 bases in the middle. This CDR3 contains 13 residues. CDR1 and CDR2 (germline): GTSNPN, SVGIG (reference sequence). CDR3 DNA sequence: TGTGCCTGGAGTCGGGCTAGCAATCAGCCCCAGCATTTT. Amino acids: CAWSRASNQPQHF.

The chain is built from TRBV7-8 and TRBJ2-3; 11 nucleotides match TRBD2. After removal of 2 bases from V and 0 bases from J, the junction contained 7 bases not matched to a gene. The CDR3 sequence is 18 residues long. The germline CDR1 and CDR2 sequences are SGHVS and FQNEAQ. The CDR3 region is CASSLYPASGGSTDTQYF. DNA of the CDR3: TGTGCCAGCAGCTTATATCCGGCTAGCGGGGGGAGCACAGATACGCAGTATTTT.

The chain links TRBV29-1 to TRBJ1-2; 8 positions agree with TRBD1. The length of the CDR3 is 12 residues. With 7 bases clipped from V and 7 bases from J, the junction kept 8 bases outside the gene matches. Per the germline V gene, CDR1 is SQVTM and CDR2 is ANQGSEA. DNA for the CDR3: TGCAGCGCACAACAGGGGGTCGGTGGCTACACCTTC. Its protein is CSAQQGVGGYTF.

This chain joins TRBV11-2 and TRBJ2-1; TRBD1 might be the D (6 bases). V was shortened by 2 bases and J by 6 bases, with 8 bases between the two germline ends. This CDR3 region has 13 residues. Germline assignment: CDR1 SGHAT and CDR2 FQNNGV. DNA of the CDR3: TGTGCCAGCAGCTTATCAGGGGTCAATGAGCAGTTCTTC. Amino acids: CASSLSGVNEQFF. Together with reference TRBV11-2 and TRBJ2-1, the CDR3 gives the full variable domain: EAGVAQSPRYKIIEKRQSVAFWCNPISGHATLYWYQQILGQGPKLLIQFQNNGVVDDSQLPKDRFSAERLKGVDSTLKIQPAKLEDSAVYLCASSLSGVNEQFFGPGTRLTVL.